This is a list of T cell receptor beta chains from one sample in a study of cytomegalovirus exposure and HLA in healthy donors. This table comes from immunoSEQ multiplex PCR, and its TCRdb copy is limited to in-frame clones, with some not included. The sample includes 150,000 to 250,000 clones, 81% seen only once; the top ten take 1% to 1.5%. The sequenced material came from PBMCs. The receptor source for this set is a woman aged 25 to 39 in good health and CMV-seronegative. CDR3s include the opening cysteine and the closing phenylalanine or tryptophan. The D gene is left open where the match is weak. Size is stated for part of the rows, as once, few or many counts, or as a class when the clone is expanded.

V	J	D	size	CDR3	DNA
TRBV11-2	TRBJ2-7	TRBD1	few	CASRSGTGMYEQYF	TGTGCCAGCAGGTCCGGGACAGGGATGTACGAGCAGTACTTC
TRBV28	TRBJ2-5	TRBD2	.	CASSSASGGRETQYF	TGTGCCAGCAGTTCGGCTAGCGGAGGGAGAGAGACCCAGTACTTC
TRBV27	TRBJ2-7	.	.	CASSTGSYYEQYF	TGTGCCAGCAGTACCGGGTCTTACTACGAGCAGTACTTC
TRBV28	TRBJ1-2	.	.	CASSPIPKYGYTF	TGTGCCAGCAGCCCCATCCCTAAGTATGGCTACACCTTC
TRBV5-6	TRBJ1-2	TRBD1	.	CASGQETYGYTF	TGTGCCAGCGGACAGGAGACCTATGGCTACACCTTC
TRBV30	TRBJ1-6	.	.	CAWIRAAGFNSPLHF	TGTGCCTGGATAAGGGCGGCAGGGTTCAATTCACCCCTCCACTTT
TRBV11-3	TRBJ2-1	TRBD1	few	CASSERTGLSSYNEQFF	TGTGCCAGCAGCGAGAGGACAGGGCTGAGCTCCTACAATGAGCAGTTCTTC
TRBV7-8	TRBJ1-2	.	.	CASSTTGQYGYTF	TGTGCCAGCAGTACAACAGGGCAGTATGGCTACACCTTC
TRBV11-2	TRBJ1-1	.	.	CASSSLRRVVAFF	TGTGCCAGCAGCTCCCTCCGTCGGGTGGTTGCTTTCTTT
TRBV7-8	TRBJ2-2	.	.	CASSLDHRVWSGELFF	TGTGCCAGCAGCTTAGATCACAGGGTATGGTCCGGGGAGCTGTTTTTT
TRBV29-1	TRBJ2-5	.	few	CSVDALSETQYF	TGCAGCGTTGATGCGCTAAGCGAGACCCAGTACTTC
TRBV7-7	TRBJ2-5	TRBD2	.	CASSPVAGQETQYF	TGTGCCAGCAGCCCCGTAGCGGGACAAGAGACCCAGTACTTC
TRBV6-6	TRBJ2-7	TRBD2	.	CASRPRTSGGNEQYF	TGTGCCAGCAGACCCCGGACTAGCGGGGGGAACGAGCAGTACTTC
TRBV5-8	TRBJ1-5	.	once	CASSRTIFQPQHF	TGTGCCAGCAGCAGGACAATCTTCCAGCCCCAGCATTTT
TRBV5-1	TRBJ2-1	TRBD1	few	CASSLSGTGTNEQFF	TGCGCCAGCAGCTTGAGTGGGACAGGGACCAATGAGCAGTTCTTC
TRBV7-3	TRBJ1-6	.	.	CASSSDKDSPLHF	TGTGCCAGCAGCTCCGACAAGGATTCACCCCTCCACTTT
TRBV5-1	TRBJ1-4	TRBD1	.	CASSRGQTSEKLFF	TGCGCCAGCAGCCGGGGACAGACGAGTGAAAAACTGTTTTTT
TRBV7-6	TRBJ2-1	TRBD2	.	CASSFSGSSYNEQFF	TGTGCCAGCAGCTTTAGCGGGAGTTCCTACAATGAGCAGTTCTTC
TRBV28	TRBJ2-1	TRBD2	.	CASSLTSGGVGEQFF	TGTGCCAGCAGTTTGACTAGCGGGGGGGTAGGTGAGCAGTTCTTC
TRBV27	TRBJ2-7	.	.	CASSLQGRYEQYF	TGTGCCAGCAGTTTACAGGGGCGGTACGAGCAGTACTTC
TRBV5-1	TRBJ1-3	.	.	CASSLVAGPNSGNTIYF	TGCGCCAGCAGCTTGGTGGCAGGGCCTAACTCTGGAAACACCATATATTTT
TRBV5-1	TRBJ1-4	.	.	CASRMTVLDEKLFF	TGCGCCAGCAGAATGACAGTATTAGATGAAAAACTGTTTTTT
TRBV7-9	TRBJ1-6	.	.	CASSPLRGPPLHF	TGTGCCAGCAGCCCTTTAAGAGGGCCACCCCTCCACTTT
TRBV9	TRBJ1-4	.	.	CASSTSGDTTQKLFF	TGTGCCAGCAGCACTAGTGGGGACACAACACAAAAACTGTTTTTT
TRBV28	TRBJ1-2	TRBD1	.	CASRRTGSNYGYTF	TGTGCCAGCAGGAGGACAGGCTCTAACTATGGCTACACCTTC
TRBV27	TRBJ1-5	TRBD1	once	CASSLEQGDQPQHF	TGTGCCAGCAGTTTGGAACAGGGGGACCAGCCCCAGCATTTT
TRBV2	TRBJ2-7	.	.	CASSERTSGPYEQYF	TGTGCCAGCAGTGAACGGACTTCCGGCCCCTACGAGCAGTACTTC
TRBV15	TRBJ1-2	.	.	CATSREHRAYGYTF	TGTGCCACCAGCAGAGAGCACAGGGCCTATGGCTACACCTTC
TRBV7-9	TRBJ2-7	TRBD1	.	CASSPGGTGSYEQYF	TGTGCCAGCAGCCCTGGGGGGACAGGCTCCTACGAGCAGTACTTC
TRBV5-1	TRBJ2-2	TRBD1	.	CASSLGDRGRTGELFF	TGCGCCAGCAGCTTGGGGGACAGGGGGCGCACCGGGGAGCTGTTTTTT
TRBV18	TRBJ2-3	.	.	CASSLQGLADTQYF	TGTGCCAGCTCACTACAGGGTTTGGCAGATACGCAGTATTTT
TRBV2	TRBJ2-1	TRBD2	.	CASSKRLAGANEQFF	TGTGCCAGCAGTAAACGACTAGCGGGGGCGAATGAGCAGTTCTTC
TRBV19	TRBJ1-5	.	.	CATGNQPQHF	TGTGCTACGGGCAATCAGCCCCAGCATTTT
TRBV9	TRBJ2-3	.	.	CASSPSGTDTQYF	TGTGCCAGCAGCCCCTCAGGGACAGATACGCAGTATTTT
TRBV10-3	TRBJ2-1	.	.	CAISESSGVQGLLAEQFF	TGTGCCATCAGTGAGTCAAGTGGGGTACAGGGCCTCCTTGCTGAGCAGTTCTTC
TRBV5-1	TRBJ2-3	.	.	CASSLAVGITTDTQYF	TGCGCCAGCAGCTTGGCCGTGGGCATCACCACAGATACGCAGTATTTT
TRBV12-5	TRBJ2-3	TRBD2	.	CASGRTSGGVTDTQYF	TGTGCTAGTGGACGAACTAGCGGGGGGGTCACAGATACGCAGTATTTT
TRBV19	TRBJ1-1	.	.	CASSPQGIAEAFF	TGTGCCAGTAGTCCTCAGGGGATAGCTGAAGCTTTCTTT
TRBV9	TRBJ1-1	.	few	CASSSSGAMNTEAFF	TGTGCCAGCAGCTCGAGTGGGGCCATGAACACTGAAGCTTTCTTT
TRBV27	TRBJ1-5	.	.	CASSLAGTYQPQHF	TGTGCCAGCAGTTTAGCTGGTACATATCAGCCCCAGCATTTT
TRBV5-1	TRBJ2-1	TRBD2	.	CASSFYRRLAGVDEQFF	TGCGCCAGCAGCTTTTATCGCAGACTAGCGGGAGTTGATGAGCAGTTCTTC
TRBV19	TRBJ2-7	TRBD1	.	CASSNRDSSYEQYF	TGTGCCAGTAGTAACCGGGACAGTTCCTACGAGCAGTACTTC
TRBV6-1	TRBJ2-5	TRBD2	.	CASLLAGQETQYF	TGTGCCAGCCTACTAGCGGGGCAAGAGACCCAGTACTTC
TRBV11-3	TRBJ2-7	TRBD1	.	CASSLEYTGAEQYF	TGTGCCAGCAGCTTAGAGTACACAGGGGCCGAGCAGTACTTC
TRBV18	TRBJ2-7	.	.	CASSPNREYEQYF	TGTGCCAGCTCACCTAACAGGGAGTACGAGCAGTACTTC
TRBV18	TRBJ2-7	TRBD1	.	CASSPTGGLGEQYF	TGTGCCAGCTCACCGACAGGGGGCCTGGGGGAGCAGTACTTC
TRBV18	TRBJ1-1	.	.	CASATAYTEAFF	TGTGCCAGCGCCACAGCATACACTGAAGCTTTCTTT
TRBV9	TRBJ2-7	.	.	CASSTTAAPYEQYF	TGTGCCAGCAGCACAACAGCGGCCCCCTACGAGCAGTACTTC
TRBV6-5	TRBJ1-1	.	.	CASSYGGAPEAFF	TGTGCCAGCAGTTACGGAGGGGCTCCTGAAGCTTTCTTT
TRBV4-1	TRBJ2-7	.	.	CASSPTTGVTYEQYF	TGCGCCAGCAGCCCCACGACGGGAGTAACCTACGAGCAGTACTTC
TRBV6-5	TRBJ2-1	.	.	CASSSPGSRREQFF	TGTGCCAGCAGTTCACCGGGATCCCGCCGGGAGCAGTTCTTC
TRBV28	TRBJ1-1	TRBD1	.	CASSFYRGSEAFF	TGTGCCAGCAGTTTTTACAGGGGGAGTGAAGCTTTCTTT